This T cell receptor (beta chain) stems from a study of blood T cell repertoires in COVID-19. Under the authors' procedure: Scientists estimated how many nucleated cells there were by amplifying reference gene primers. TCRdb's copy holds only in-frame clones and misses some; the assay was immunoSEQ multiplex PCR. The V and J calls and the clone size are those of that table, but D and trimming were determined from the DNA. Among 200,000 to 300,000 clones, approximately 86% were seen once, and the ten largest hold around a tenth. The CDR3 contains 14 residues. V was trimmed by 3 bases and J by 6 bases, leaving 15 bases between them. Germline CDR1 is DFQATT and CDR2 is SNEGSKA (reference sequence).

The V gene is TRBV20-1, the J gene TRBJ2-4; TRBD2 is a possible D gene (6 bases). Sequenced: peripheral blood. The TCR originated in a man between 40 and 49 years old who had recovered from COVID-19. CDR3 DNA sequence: TGCAGTGCTAGTGGTGTCGGGCGGGGAAACATTCAGTACTTC. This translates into CSASGVGRGNIQYF.